The rows below give T cell receptor beta chains drawn from one sample of a study of blood T cell repertoires in COVID-19. Using immunoSEQ multiplex PCR, the repertoire was profiled, and TCRdb retains in-frame clones only, with some absent. The table lists some 70,000 clones, 60% to 80% of them singletons. Sample: peripheral blood. The receptor set was obtained from a woman in her sixties or seventies with acute or convalescent COVID-19. The CDR3 runs from the conserved cysteine through the conserved F or W. D genes are given only for firm matches. Not all rows give a size; the values are once, few, many and, for expanded clones, a class.

d_gene	v_gene	abundance	j_gene	CDR3nt	CDR3aa
TRBD2	TRBV7-9	.	TRBJ2-1	TGTGCCAGCAGGAACATGGGGGGACTAGTCTACAATGAGCAGTTCTTC	CASRNMGGLVYNEQFF
TRBD1	TRBV5-1	once	TRBJ1-6	TGCGCCAGCAGGACCATACAGGGGAATAATTCACCCCTCCACTTT	CASRTIQGNNSPLHF
.	TRBV20-1	.	TRBJ1-2	TGCAGTGCTAGTAGCGGACGGAACTATGGCTACACCTTC	CSASSGRNYGYTF
.	TRBV6-5	once	TRBJ1-4	TGTGCCAGCAGACAAAGACTTGATGAAAAACTGTTTTTT	CASRQRLDEKLFF
TRBD1	TRBV15	.	TRBJ1-6	TGTGCCACCCAACCGGGACAGGGGAATTCACCCCTCCACTTT	CATQPGQGNSPLHF
.	TRBV6-5	.	TRBJ2-4	TGTGCCAGCAGCAAGGGAGGTAGGGCCAAAAACATTCAGTACTTC	CASSKGGRAKNIQYF
TRBD2	TRBV9	.	TRBJ2-1	TGTGCCAGCAGCGTCGGCGGGGGGGCCATTGAGCAGTTCTTC	CASSVGGGAIEQFF
.	TRBV2	.	TRBJ2-2	TGTGCCATTATGACAGGGAACACCGGGGAGCTGTTTTTT	CAIMTGNTGELFF
TRBD1	TRBV20-1	many	TRBJ2-7	TGCAGTGCTAGTCTGACCCGGGACAGCTACTACGAGCAGTACTTC	CSASLTRDSYYEQYF
.	TRBV12-3/TRBV12-4	.	TRBJ2-7	TGTGCCAGCAGTGATACCAGCGGCGAGCAGTACTTC	CASSDTSGEQYF
.	TRBV6-5	.	TRBJ1-1	TGTGCCAGCAGTTACAGGGAGGGACTGGGCTCTGAAGCTTTCTTT	CASSYREGLGSEAFF
.	TRBV5-1	once	TRBJ1-4	TGCGCCAGCAGCTTCCAATCAACTAATGAAAAACTGTTTTTT	CASSFQSTNEKLFF
.	TRBV19	.	TRBJ1-1	TGTGCCAGTAGTATAGAACCAGGGGATCCCACTGAAGCTTTCTTT	CASSIEPGDPTEAFF
.	TRBV28	.	TRBJ2-5	TGTGCCAGCAGTCCCGAGAGAGAAGAGACCCAGTACTTC	CASSPEREETQYF
.	TRBV9	.	TRBJ2-2	TGTGCCAGCAGCTCCCCAGCGGGACACTCCAGCGGGGAGCTGTTTTTT	CASSSPAGHSSGELFF
.	TRBV20-1	.	TRBJ2-1	TGCAGTGCTAGTGCCCTATTCTACAATGAGCAGTTCTTC	CSASALFYNEQFF
TRBD1	TRBV6-5	.	TRBJ1-4	TGTGCCAGCAGTTACTCCGGGACAGGGGGTGAAAAACTGTTTTTT	CASSYSGTGGEKLFF
.	TRBV9	few	TRBJ1-2	TGTGCCAGCCCCTTGCGGGACCATATCTCGTATGGCTACACCTTC	CASPLRDHISYGYTF
.	TRBV7-2	.	TRBJ1-2	TGTGCCAGCAGCCCCGGGCTAACCCGGGAGTATGGCTACACCTTC	CASSPGLTREYGYTF
TRBD1	TRBV27	.	TRBJ2-1	TGTGCCAGCAGTTTTGGGCAGGGGGTGCCGTTTTTTTCCAATGAGCAGTTCTTC	CASSFGQGVPFFSNEQFF
TRBD2	TRBV5-5	.	TRBJ2-3	TGTGCCAGCAGGGCAACTGGACTAGCGGGGAGAGATACGCAGTATTTT	CASRATGLAGRDTQYF
.	TRBV21-1	.	TRBJ2-7	TGTGCCAGCAGCCAGGTTTATATACGGGGTGGCGAGCAGTACTTC	CASSQVYIRGGEQYF
.	TRBV10-3	.	TRBJ2-7	TGTGCCATCAGGGGGCAGGGGACGGAGGAGCAGTACTTC	CAIRGQGTEEQYF
.	TRBV3-1/TRBV3-2	.	TRBJ2-1	TGTGCCAGCAGCCAGACTTGGCGCAATGAGCAGTTCTTC	CASSQTWRNEQFF
TRBD1	TRBV3-1/TRBV3-2	.	TRBJ1-1	TGTGCCAGCAGCCAAGGGGCAGGGGGTTATACTGAAGCTTTCTTT	CASSQGAGGYTEAFF
.	TRBV3-1/TRBV3-2	.	TRBJ1-4	TGTGCCAGCAGCCGCCGGACCCGGGGAGAAAAACTGTTTTTT	CASSRRTRGEKLFF
.	TRBV27	.	TRBJ1-2	TGTGCCAGCAGTTTATCTGGGGCTCCCAACTATGGCTACACCTTC	CASSLSGAPNYGYTF
.	TRBV10-3	.	TRBJ2-2	TGTGCCATCAGTGAGTCGGGGGCCAGGTCCGGGGAGCTGTTTTTT	CAISESGARSGELFF
.	TRBV19	.	TRBJ1-5	TGTGCCAGTAGTATAGATTGTGGGCGGGGGAGGACAGTTGGCAGGATTAGCAATCAGCCCCAGCATTTT	CASSIDCGRGRTVGRISNQPQHF
.	TRBV19	.	TRBJ1-2	TGTGCCAGTAACCCCCCTGGCAGGGCTCACTATGGCTACACCTTC	CASNPPGRAHYGYTF